This entry lists 25 T cell receptor beta chains sequenced from one sample in a study of blood T cells in healthy people across ages. It was with a sample-barcoded 5' primer and a J-beta primer mix that a second PCR of roughly 6 to 12 cycles was run. TCRdb recomputed calls from the 5' RACE reads with MiXCR, one row per CDR3 protein. The table lists 1.5 million to 2 million distinct CDR3 sequences, roughly 30% of them singletons. The sample consisted of blood. All receptors derive from a woman in her twenties or thirties in good health.

This clonotype was observed at least ten times. The DNA of the CDR3 is TGTGCCAGCAGCCGGGACAGGGGGAATCAGCCCCAGCATTTT. Translating it yields CASSRDRGNQPQHF. This chain connects TRBV12-3 or TRBV12-4 to TRBJ1-5; TRBD1 aligns across 11 bases. This CDR3 region has 14 residues. V lost 6 bases and J lost 4; bases outside the gene matches: 2.

The chain joins TRBV10-1 to TRBJ2-3; D gene uncertain. The V end was cut by 3 bases, the J end by 2 bases, with 12 bases between. Germline assignment: CDR1 WNHNN and CDR2 SYGVQD (reference sequence). This CDR3 spans 15 amino acids. Here the CDR3 DNA reads TGCGCCAGCAGTGACCACTCGTTTGACACAGATACGCAGTATTTT. Residues: CASSDHSFDTDTQYF.

Concerning this clonotype itself: The junction departs from germline at one end; a sequencing error may be responsible. CDR3 residues: CSARPGPSDDEQVF. The CDR3 nucleotides are TGCAGTGCTAGGCCCGGTCCCTCTGACGATGAGCAGGTCTTC. The chain uses TRBV20-1 and TRBJ2-1; D uncertain. Germline V gene lookup returns CDR1 DFQATT and CDR2 SNEGSKA (reference sequence). The CDR3 is made up of 14 amino acids.

This clonotype was found a few times. CDR3 loop: CASRGDSAGETQYF. CDR3 nucleotides: TGCGCCAGCAGGGGGGACTCCGCCGGGGAGACCCAGTACTTC. The V gene is TRBV5-1, the J gene TRBJ2-5; possible D gene TRBD2, 6 bases. The CDR3 has 14 residues. V dropped 5 bases and J dropped 5 bases, with 16 bases sitting between them. Germline assignment: CDR1 SGHRS and CDR2 YFSETQ.

As regards this clonotype: A much larger clone differs from this one at a single base, so this may be a read error. The V and J genes are TRBV7-6 and TRBJ2-1; 9 bases fit TRBD2. The CDR3 has 14 amino acids. Germline values: CDR1 SGHVS, CDR2 FNYEAQ. The CDR3 loop is CTSSLVAGGNEQFF. In DNA, the CDR3 is TGTACCAGCAGCTTAGTTGCGGGGGGGAATGAGCAGTTCTTC.

This clonotype was recorded a few times. This chain connects TRBV7-9 to TRBJ1-2; D is perhaps TRBD1 (5 bases). V lost 3 bases and J 2 bases, leaving 19 bases between the germline ends. CDR3 length equals 17 residues. CDR1 is SEHNR, CDR2 FQNEAQ, per germline (reference sequence). The CDR3 coding sequence is TGTGCCAGCAGCTTCGTGGGGGAAAGGGTCCGAAACTATGGCTACACCTTC. It codes for CASSFVGERVRNYGYTF.

This clonotype occurred many times. V usage is TRBV6-5 and J usage is TRBJ2-7; D may be TRBD1 or TRBD2 (5 bases each). The V and J ends lost 6 bases and 6 bases respectively, with 6 bases between them. Germline loops: CDR1 MNHEY, CDR2 SVGAGI. CDR3 length: 10 amino acids. The CDR3 here is CASRGVEQYF. The CDR3, as DNA: TGTGCCAGCAGGGGGGTCGAGCAGTACTTC.

This clonotype was detected ten times or more. The rearrangement links TRBV6-5 to TRBJ1-5, with no clear D. With 9 bases removed from V and 0 bases from J, the gap between germline ends came to 15 bases. CDR1 is MNHEY and CDR2 is SVGAGI in the germline V gene. CDR3 length: 15 amino acids. For the CDR3, the DNA is TGTGCCAGTCGACACGGACCTAATAGCAATCAGCCCCAGCATTTT. As protein: CASRHGPNSNQPQHF.

In its sample, this clonotype was seen many times. A read error may account for a junction end that differs from germline. The chain links TRBV7-9 to TRBJ2-7, with 11 bases that match TRBD1. The CDR3 runs 13 residues. Germline V lookup: CDR1 SEHNR, CDR2 FQNEAQ (reference sequence). CDR3 nucleotides: TGCGCCAGCAGTTCGGGACAGGGGGTGGAGCAGTACTTC. Translating gives CASSSGQGVEQYF.

This chain links TRBV4-1 with TRBJ2-3; maybe TRBD2 (5 bases). Germline V gene sequence: CDR1 MGHRA, CDR2 YSYEKL. CDR3 size: 15 residues. Deletions cut 3 bases from V and 0 bases from J, with 10 bases between. Written as DNA, the CDR3 is TGCGCCAGCAGCCAGGACTGGCATAGCACAGATACGCAGTATTTT. This codes for CASSQDWHSTDTQYF.

This clonotype has more than one count but fewer than ten. The chain employs TRBV18 and TRBJ2-6; D is unclear. The germline gives CDR1 KGHSH, CDR2 LQKENI. The CDR3 consists of 21 residues. V lost 3 bases and J lost 0, with 24 bases in between. The CDR3 nucleotides read TGTGCCAGCTCACCCACGACCCTTACCTGGGAACCCGTCTCTGGGGCCAACGTCCTGACTTTC. It translates to CASSPTTLTWEPVSGANVLTF.

This clonotype was observed a handful of times. The chain carries TRBV18 and TRBJ2-1, with a tentative D call TRBD2 (7 bases). The CDR3 is 13 amino acids. Per the germline V gene, CDR1 is KGHSH and CDR2 is LQKENI. Trimming cost V 3 bases and J 9 bases, with 12 bases left between them. CDR3 amino acids: CASSPRGAAEQFF. DNA of the CDR3: TGTGCCAGCTCACCCCGGGGGGCGGCTGAGCAGTTCTTC.

In the case of this clonotype: Its ends do not fully match the called genes, so a read error is possible. The V call is TRBV10-3, the J call TRBJ1-1; perhaps TRBD1 as D (6 bases). The CDR3 runs 13 residues. The germline gives CDR1 ENHRY, CDR2 SYGVKD. CDR3: CATHRDGGTEAFF. DNA for the CDR3: TGTGCCACCCACAGGGATGGTGGCACTGAAGCTTTCTTC.

This clonotype was seen ten or more times. The V and J genes are TRBV13 and TRBJ2-7, with 9 bases matching TRBD1. From germline, CDR1 is PRHDT and CDR2 FYEKMQ (reference sequence). The CDR3 totals 14 residues. Trimming took 3 bases from V and 6 from J; bases not matched to a gene: 6. This chain's CDR3 is CASSFGGTGSEQYF. The CDR3 bases are TGTGCCAGCAGCTTCGGCGGGACAGGGTCCGAGCAGTACTTC.

The chain couples TRBV27 to TRBJ1-6, with a possible D match to TRBD1 (5 bases). In germline, CDR1 is MNHEY, CDR2 SMNVEV (reference sequence). V was clipped by 2 bases and J by 8 bases, with 16 bases between them. The CDR3 totals 16 residues. The CDR3 DNA follows: TGTGCCAGCAGTTTAAGGGCGGGGGACGACGATTCACCCCTCCACTTT. Translated: CASSLRAGDDDSPLHF.

This clonotype was detected a few times. V and J are TRBV7-3 and TRBJ2-7; 9 bases are a match to TRBD1. The germline V gene encodes CDR1 SGHTA and CDR2 FQGTGA. V lost 4 bases, J lost 5 bases, and 9 bases stayed unmatched. The CDR3 runs 15 residues. This chain's CDR3 is CASSYTGTGSHEQYF. The CDR3 nucleotides read TGTGCCAGCAGCTACACCGGGACAGGGTCCCACGAGCAGTACTTC.

This clonotype was counted ten times or more. This chain uses TRBV4-1 with TRBJ2-3; D ambiguous. The V gene's germline CDR1 is MGHRA and CDR2 YSYEKL. Trimming pared 4 bases from V and 2 bases from J, leaving 16 bases between. The CDR3 loop spans 16 amino acids. The CDR3 nucleotides read TGCGCCAGCAGCCCCCTAGGTCGGCAATACACAGATACGCAGTATTTT. The encoded protein is CASSPLGRQYTDTQYF.

The chain recombines TRBV7-2 with TRBJ1-5; D call uncertain. Germline lookup yields CDR1 SGHTA and CDR2 FQGNSA. This CDR3 comprises 14 residues. Trimming removed 4 bases from V and 5 bases from J, with 12 bases in between. DNA of the CDR3: TGTGCCAGCAGCTCGGACCGTTCTTATCAGCCCCAGCATTTT. This sequence encodes CASSSDRSYQPQHF. Full variable domain (outside the CDR3, taken from reference TRBV7-2 and TRBJ1-5): GAGVSQSPSNKVTEKGKDVELRCDPISGHTALYWYRQSLGQGLEFLIYFQGNSAPDKSGLPSDRFSAERTGGSVSTLTIQRTQQEDSAVYLCASSSDRSYQPQHFGDGTRLSIL.

The rearrangement uses TRBV5-1 and TRBJ1-4; no clear D gene. The CDR3 has 15 amino acids. Germline V gene data show CDR1 as SGHRS and CDR2 as YFSETQ. Trimming took 0 bases from V and 7 from J, leaving 13 bases between them. The CDR3 DNA reads TGCGCCAGCAGCTTGGAGCAGTCCCTGGGTGAAAAACTGTTTTTT. Translation: CASSLEQSLGEKLFF.

The V gene is TRBV7-9, the J gene TRBJ1-4; D unresolved. V lost 4 bases and J 0 bases, leaving 9 bases between the germline ends. CDR1 is SEHNR, CDR2 FQNEAQ, per germline (reference sequence). This CDR3 contains 15 residues. The CDR3 loop reads CASSSDHATNEKLFF. CDR3 DNA: TGTGCCAGCAGCTCCGACCATGCAACTAATGAAAAACTGTTTTTT.

V and J are TRBV25-1 and TRBJ2-7, with 8 bases matching TRBD1. Germline trimming cut 6 bases from V and 13 bases from J; bases unmatched to any gene: 14. Germline V CDR1 and CDR2: MGHDK, SYGVNS. This CDR3 contains 13 residues. The CDR3 loop is CASSLSPRDRYYF. CDR3 nucleotide sequence: TGTGCCAGCAGCCTAAGCCCCCGGGACAGGTATTACTTC.

This clonotype was seen a few times. This chain connects TRBV11-2 to TRBJ1-5; D not certain. Germline V gives CDR1 SGHAT, CDR2 FQNNGV. V lost 0 bases and J 0 bases, leaving 6 bases between the germline ends. This CDR3 contains 15 residues. CDR3 region: CASSLDYYSNQPQHF. The CDR3 DNA is TGTGCCAGCAGCTTAGATTACTATAGCAATCAGCCCCAGCATTTT. The full variable domain, completed using reference TRBV11-2 and TRBJ1-5, is EAGVAQSPRYKIIEKRQSVAFWCNPISGHATLYWYQQILGQGPKLLIQFQNNGVVDDSQLPKDRFSAERLKGVDSTLKIQPAKLEDSAVYLCASSLDYYSNQPQHFGDGTRLSIL.

This clonotype was seen once. At one of its ends the junction is not consistent with the germline gene, which may arise from a read error. V and J are TRBV5-5 and TRBJ2-7, with D possibly matching TRBD1 (8 bases). CDR1 SGHKS and CDR2 YYEKEE come from the germline V gene (reference sequence). CDR3 length: 17 amino acids. CDR3: CANSLILRTGRAYEQYF. The CDR3 DNA is TGTGCCAACAGCTTGATACTTCGGACAGGGAGGGCCTACGAGCAGTACTTC.

The chain has TRBV5-1 and TRBJ2-3; possibly TRBD2 for D (5 bases). The length of the CDR3 is 13 residues. The germline V and J ends were trimmed by 2 bases and 5 bases, with 9 bases remaining between them. Looked up from germline, CDR1 is SGHRS and CDR2 is YFSETQ. CDR3 in DNA: TGCGCCAGCAGCTTCGGAACTAGAGATACGCAGTATTTT. It is translated as CASSFGTRDTQYF.

This clonotype was counted at least ten times. The chain carries TRBV9 and TRBJ2-1, with 8 bases aligning to TRBD2. J lost 0 bases, V lost 3 bases, and 5 bases had no gene match. Germline assignment: CDR1 SGDLS and CDR2 YYNGEE. The CDR3 contains 16 residues. CDR3 loop: CASSGSGGSSYNEQFF. CDR3 nucleotide sequence: TGTGCCAGCAGCGGAAGCGGGGGTAGCTCCTACAATGAGCAGTTCTTC. Based on the CDR3 plus reference TRBV9 and TRBJ2-1, the full variable domain is DSGVTQTPKHLITATGQRVTLRCSPRSGDLSVYWYQQSLDQGLQFLIQYYNGEERAKGNILERFSAQQFPDLHSELNLSSLELGDSALYFCASSGSGGSSYNEQFFGPGTRLTVL.